The rows below give T cell receptor beta chains drawn from one sample of a study of brain metastases from non-small cell lung cancer. Sequencing used immunoSEQ multiplex PCR; TCRdb keeps in-frame clones, though not all of them. This table holds 660 or so clones, 85% to 90% found once. The source material was primary lung tumor tissue. The origin of the receptors is a donor aged 40 or over with non-small cell lung cancer. CDR3s include the opening cysteine and the closing phenylalanine or tryptophan.

V: TRBV6-1
J: TRBJ1-3
CDR3: CASSEVAGGNTIYF

V: TRBV16
J: TRBJ2-1
CDR3: CASSQSFNNEQFF

V: TRBV27
J: TRBJ1-6
CDR3: CASSFTRNSPLHF

V: TRBV5-4
J: TRBJ2-3
CDR3: CASSGRGEDTQYF

V: TRBV6-2/TRBV6-3
J: TRBJ2-7
CDR3: CASSPGGDPYEQYF

V: TRBV14
J: TRBJ2-5
CDR3: CASSRHHTGQPLIMRETQYF

V: TRBV5-4
J: TRBJ1-2
CDR3: CASSTHGRANYGYTF

V: TRBV11-3
J: TRBJ2-5
CDR3: CASSSGTGVQETQYF

V: TRBV3-1/TRBV3-2
J: TRBJ1-6
CDR3: CASSQDEAFLHF

V: TRBV4-2
J: TRBJ2-7
CDR3: CASSQEPHRAGGAYEQYF

V: TRBV6-6
J: TRBJ2-1
CDR3: CASSWAENEQFF

V: TRBV7-2
J: TRBJ1-5
CDR3: CASSLFGTGGNQPQHF

V: TRBV18
J: TRBJ1-2
CDR3: CASSPLPTPEHYGYTF

V: TRBV4-3
J: TRBJ1-4
CDR3: CASSPSGTSGQGNEKLFF

V: TRBV20-1
J: TRBJ1-4
CDR3: CSASATTNEKLFF

V: TRBV18
J: TRBJ2-7
CDR3: CASSYAGTSGPSSYEQYF

V: TRBV5-1
J: TRBJ2-5
CDR3: CASSRDGETQYF

V: TRBV6-4
J: TRBJ2-2
CDR3: CASSVAGGTGELFF

V: TRBV21-1
J: TRBJ2-2
CDR3: CASSKVSAGTENTGELFF

V: TRBV24-1
J: TRBJ2-1
CDR3: CAPGGRGGPAEQFF

V: TRBV20-1
J: TRBJ2-5
CDR3: CSASQETQYF

V: TRBV6-5
J: TRBJ1-1
CDR3: CASSQDRVTEAFF

V: TRBV30
J: TRBJ1-5
CDR3: CAWSPTGRQPQHF

V: TRBV4-1
J: TRBJ1-1
CDR3: CASSQVGNTEAFF

V: TRBV9
J: TRBJ2-3
CDR3: CASSVSGGGGRDTQYF

V: TRBV9
J: TRBJ2-4
CDR3: CASSSPTGTGEAKNIQYF

V: TRBV12-3/TRBV12-4
J: TRBJ1-1
CDR3: CASSLSGPTEAFF

V: TRBV21-1
J: TRBJ2-3
CDR3: CASSKDSEGPADTQYF

V: TRBV7-3
J: TRBJ1-1
CDR3: CASSSYRVGTPTEAFF

V: TRBV11-3
J: TRBJ2-3
CDR3: CASSVTDTQYF

V: TRBV6-4
J: TRBJ1-1
CDR3: CASSDGPGTTEAFF

V: TRBV6-5
J: TRBJ2-5
CDR3: CASAYQAGAQETQYF

V: TRBV5-1
J: TRBJ2-5
CDR3: CASSFSSSMETQYF

V: TRBV28
J: TRBJ2-5
CDR3: CASSFRALAGGRETQYF

V: TRBV5-5
J: TRBJ2-5
CDR3: CASSLWRAARETQYF

V: TRBV5-1
J: TRBJ2-1
CDR3: CASSLSGSNEQFF

V: TRBV14
J: TRBJ1-2
CDR3: CASSQPGIHGYTF

V: TRBV10-2
J: TRBJ1-4
CDR3: CASSESQGLATNEKLFF

V: TRBV5-1
J: TRBJ1-6
CDR3: CASSLSSYNSPLHF

V: TRBV7-9
J: TRBJ2-5
CDR3: CASSLDPAETQYF

V: TRBV19
J: TRBJ2-5
CDR3: CASSMMGETQYF

V: TRBV29-1
J: TRBJ1-4
CDR3: CSVEDRGGENEKLFF